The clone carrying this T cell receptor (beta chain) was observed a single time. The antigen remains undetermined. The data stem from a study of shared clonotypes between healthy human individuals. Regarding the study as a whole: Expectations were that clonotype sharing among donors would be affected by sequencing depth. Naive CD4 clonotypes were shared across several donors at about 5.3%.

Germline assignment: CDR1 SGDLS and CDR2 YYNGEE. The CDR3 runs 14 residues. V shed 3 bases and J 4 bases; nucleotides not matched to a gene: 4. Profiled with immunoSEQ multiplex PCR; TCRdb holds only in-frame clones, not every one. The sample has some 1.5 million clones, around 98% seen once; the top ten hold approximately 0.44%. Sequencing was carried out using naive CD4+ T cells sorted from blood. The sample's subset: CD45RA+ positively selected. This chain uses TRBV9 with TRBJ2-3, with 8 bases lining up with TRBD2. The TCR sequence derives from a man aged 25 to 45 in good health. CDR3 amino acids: CASSGTSSSDTQYF. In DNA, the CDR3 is TGTGCCAGCAGCGGGACTAGCTCCTCAGATACGCAGTATTTT.